This TCR beta chain was documented in a study of T cell responses to AZD1222 COVID-19 vaccine. V shed 3 bases and J shed 0 bases, with 7 bases lying between them. The CDR3 spans 13 residues. The V gene's germline CDR1 is SGHNT and CDR2 YYREEE (reference sequence). Whole-study results and caveats: The study sampled repertoires only after the peak T cell response. Targeting of unmutated variant regions was reportedly seen in nearly half of spike-specific TCRs. Spike-specific TCR repertoires showed rising breadth and depth after two AZD1222 doses.

Notes on this clone: Its antigen remains unidentified.

Using immunoSEQ multiplex PCR, the repertoire was profiled, and TCRdb retains in-frame clones only, with some absent. The sample shows 200,000 or so clones, roughly 90% of them seen only once. The starting material was peripheral blood, obtained on day 0 of AZD1222 vaccination. The genes are TRBV5-4 and TRBJ2-7; D remains ambiguous. This TCR derives from an adult in good health. Here the CDR3 DNA reads TGTGCCAGCAGCTCAGGTGTCTCCTACGAGCAGTACTTC. Residues: CASSSGVSYEQYF.